This T cell receptor beta chain was identified during a study of chemoradiotherapy in HPV16-positive cancers. Study outcomes and limitations: In HPV16-positive patients, HPV-responsive T-cell expansion tracked better recurrence-free survival.

This CDR3 comprises 17 residues. Looked up from germline, CDR1 is SGHDN and CDR2 is FVKESK. Trimming removed 2 bases from V and 6 bases from J; junction bases left unmatched: 10. Libraries were prepared by immunoSEQ multiplex PCR; TCRdb keeps only in-frame clonotypes and omits some of them. Here the sample spans tens of thousands of clones, 93% being singletons. Comments on this clone: No antigen is known for it.

Specimen: blood, collected from a patient who underwent chemoradiotherapy. The chain carries TRBV14 and TRBJ2-1, with 10 bases lining up with TRBD1. The receptor comes from a human donor with HPV-associated anogenital cancer. Written as DNA, the CDR3 is TGTGCCAGCAGCCAAAGGCCCGGGACAGGGGCCCCCAATGAGCAGTTCTTC. Translated, it gives CASSQRPGTGAPNEQFF.